In this sample, the clone carrying this T cell receptor beta chain turned up once. V was trimmed by 5 bases and J by 0 bases, leaving 13 bases between them. This CDR3 is 15 amino acids long. Germline CDR1 and CDR2: MNHEY and SMNVEV (reference sequence). TCRdb keeps only in-frame clones here, not all; method: immunoSEQ multiplex PCR. In the table there are about 24,000 clones, roughly nine tenths of which are singletons. The data are from a study of blood T cell repertoires in COVID-19. This receptor was taken from a woman aged 70-85 years with active COVID-19. The chain employs TRBV27 and TRBJ1-1; D remains ambiguous. Sequencing input: peripheral blood. This CDR3 reads CASSDHSSMNTEAFF. The CDR3 DNA reads TGTGCCAGCAGTGATCATTCGAGCATGAACACTGAAGCTTTCTTT.